What follows are 14 T cell receptor beta chains derived from one specimen sequenced in a study of shared clonotypes between healthy human individuals. Here immunoSEQ multiplex PCR was the method, and the copy in TCRdb shows in-frame clones only, minus some. The sample lists millions of clones; about 95% were seen once. As defined, naive CD8 cells were CD45RO-negative and positively selected for CCR7, with terminally differentiated effector memory CD45RA+ cells excluded. Source material: naive CD8+ T cells sorted from blood. Receptor source: a man younger than 30 in good health.

This clone was seen only a few times. This CDR3 is also generated by other DNA sequences in the sample. The gene calls are TRBV6-5 and TRBJ1-1; 8 nucleotides line up with TRBD1. The CDR3 has 14 amino acids. CDR1 and CDR2 from the germline V gene are MNHEY and SVGAGI. Germline trimming cut 2 bases from V and 1 base from J; bases unmatched to any gene: 0. In DNA form, the CDR3 reads TGTGCCAGCAGTTACGGGACAGGGAACACTGAAGCTTTCTTT. Protein product: CASSYGTGNTEAFF.

This chain connects TRBV11-2 to TRBJ2-7; D is perhaps TRBD1 or TRBD2 (7 bases each). The CDR3 has 14 residues. V was trimmed by 5 bases and J by 4 bases, leaving 15 bases between them. Germline V gene data show CDR1 as SGHAT and CDR2 as FQNNGV. The CDR3 DNA is TGTGCCAGCAGCATTCAGCGGGACAGATACGAGCAGTACTTC. It yields the protein CASSIQRDRYEQYF.

This rearrangement joins TRBV7-6 to TRBJ2-7, with a tentative D call TRBD1 (6 bases). With 4 bases removed from V and 2 bases from J, the gap between germline ends came to 21 bases. Germline V CDR1 and CDR2: SGHVS, FNYEAQ. This CDR3 has 17 amino acids. The CDR3 protein is CASSWHREREETYEQYF. DNA for the CDR3: TGTGCCAGCAGCTGGCACAGGGAAAGAGAAGAAACCTACGAGCAGTACTTC.

As concerns this clone: Other DNA sequences in this specimen translate into the identical CDR3. DNA for the CDR3: TGCAGCGTCACAAGACTAGGGGTCACCCCTGAGGTGTTCTTC. Residues: CSVTRLGVTPEVFF. The chain has TRBV29-1 and TRBJ2-1; maybe TRBD2 (6 bases). V was shortened by 6 bases and J by 15 bases, with 27 bases between the two germline ends. Looked up from germline, CDR1 is SQVTM and CDR2 is ANQGSEA. The CDR3 is made up of 14 amino acids.

This clone appeared a single time. The chain couples TRBV14 to TRBJ2-7; D not certain. V shed 3 bases and J shed 2 bases, with 5 bases lying between them. The CDR3 has 12 residues. Germline V CDR1 and CDR2: SGHDN, FVKESK. This CDR3 is CASSHTTYEQYF. The CDR3 nucleotides read TGTGCCAGCAGCCATACAACCTACGAGCAGTACTTC.

The rearrangement uses TRBV5-6 and TRBJ2-7; D gene uncertain. The germline V and J ends were trimmed by 3 bases and 7 bases, with 14 bases remaining between them. The CDR3 spans 13 residues. Germline V lookup: CDR1 SGHDT, CDR2 YYEEEE. The CDR3 DNA sequence: TGTGCCAGCAGCTATTTACCTCCTAGGGAGCAGTACTTC. It specifies CASSYLPPREQYF.

V gene TRBV27 combines with J gene TRBJ2-3, with TRBD2 matching over 8 bases. The CDR3 runs to 16 residues. Germline CDR1 reads MNHEY; CDR2 reads SMNVEV (reference sequence). With 2 bases clipped from V and 2 bases from J, the junction kept 6 bases outside the gene matches. CDR3 residues: CASSLGSGGFTDTQYF. In DNA form, the CDR3 reads TGTGCCAGCAGTTTAGGCAGCGGGGGATTCACAGATACGCAGTATTTT.

About this clone: Other DNA sequences in this sample translate to the same CDR3. This chain joins TRBV7-9 and TRBJ2-5; TRBD2 matches 14 bases. Germline V gives CDR1 SEHNR, CDR2 FQNEAQ (reference sequence). The CDR3 loop spans 17 amino acids. Trimming at V came to 5 bases and at J to 1 base, leaving 6 bases not matched to a gene. Written as DNA, the CDR3 is TGTGCCAGCAGCCTCGGACTAGCGGGAGGCCCCCAAGAGACCCAGTACTTC. The encoded protein is CASSLGLAGGPQETQYF.

The CDR3, as DNA: TGTGCCAGCAGTGAATTTCCTGGCTACGAGCAGTACTTC. It encodes CASSEFPGYEQYF. This chain connects TRBV6-4 to TRBJ2-7; D ambiguous. The CDR3 is 13 residues long. In germline, CDR1 is MRHNA, CDR2 SNTAGT. V was cut by 3 bases and J by 3 bases, with 9 bases left in between.

This clone has only one observation. This chain uses TRBV27 with TRBJ1-6; D is perhaps TRBD1 (5 bases). The CDR3 length is 14 residues. Trimming pared 3 bases from V and 9 bases from J, leaving 12 bases between. Germline V gene sequence: CDR1 MNHEY, CDR2 SMNVEV (reference sequence). In DNA form, the CDR3 reads TGTGCCAGCAGTTTCACCGGGACTCTTTCACCCCTCCACTTT. Amino acids: CASSFTGTLSPLHF.

This clone was recorded once. This rearrangement joins TRBV2 to TRBJ1-5; TRBD1 is a possible D gene (5 bases). V shed 3 bases and J shed 7 bases, with 16 bases lying between them. The CDR3 is made up of 15 amino acids. Per the germline V gene, CDR1 is SNHLY and CDR2 is FYNNEI. CDR3 protein: CASSDWGLSGQPQHF. For the CDR3, the DNA is TGTGCCAGCAGTGATTGGGGACTCTCCGGCCAGCCCCAGCATTTT.

The V gene is TRBV6-5, the J gene TRBJ2-7; a weak D match, TRBD2 (6 bases). Germline values: CDR1 MNHEY, CDR2 SVGAGI. This CDR3 comprises 12 residues. V lost 5 bases to trimming and J lost 4 bases, with 9 bases between them. CDR3 protein: CASSGAGYEQYF. In DNA, the CDR3 is TGTGCCAGCAGTGGGGCGGGGTACGAGCAGTACTTC.

The rearrangement links TRBV15 to TRBJ1-5, with D uncertain. The germline CDR1 and CDR2 sequences are LNHNV and YYDKDF (reference sequence). This CDR3 has 14 residues. Trimming stripped 0 bases from V and 5 bases from J, with 8 bases between. The CDR3 protein is CATSRDSGYQPQHF. The CDR3 region has the DNA TGTGCCACCAGCAGAGATTCCGGATATCAGCCCCAGCATTTT.

A note on this clone: This sample also contains other DNA sequences that code for the same CDR3. This chain joins TRBV29-1 and TRBJ2-7; TRBD2 matches at 10 bases. CDR3 size: 12 residues. Germline CDR1 and CDR2: SQVTM and ANQGSEA. Trimming cost V 5 bases and J 6 bases; bases outside gene matches: 4. The CDR3 sequence is CSVLAGAGEQYF. CDR3 nucleotides: TGCAGCGTTCTAGCGGGAGCGGGCGAGCAGTACTTC.